These 12 T cell receptor beta chains were sequenced from one sample in a study of blood T cell repertoires in COVID-19. The repertoire was sequenced with immunoSEQ multiplex PCR; TCRdb's copy has only in-frame clones and lacks some. The data show under 350,000 clones, roughly 88% seen once. Sequencing was performed on peripheral blood. Receptors originate from a woman between 65 and 79 years old with acute or convalescent COVID-19.

The V call is TRBV4-1, the J call TRBJ2-7; no reliable D call. The V gene's germline CDR1 is MGHRA and CDR2 YSYEKL. V gave up 2 bases and J gave up 4 bases, with 9 bases separating them. CDR3 length: 13 residues. The CDR3 reads CASSQTGDYEQYF. DNA of the CDR3: TGCGCCAGCAGCCAAACTGGTGATTACGAGCAGTACTTC.

This chain joins TRBV2 and TRBJ1-4; the match to TRBD1 covers 9 bases. Germline V CDR1 and CDR2: SNHLY, FYNNEI. The CDR3 is 12 residues long. Trimming cost V 8 bases and J 6 bases; bases outside gene matches: 1. The DNA of the CDR3 is TGTGCCAGCCGGGACAGGGATGAAAAACTGTTTTTT. Protein sequence: CASRDRDEKLFF.

The V and J genes are TRBV19 and TRBJ1-5; the D is unclear. The germline gives CDR1 LNHDA, CDR2 SQIVND (reference sequence). This CDR3 contains 18 residues. Trimming took 0 bases from V and 6 from J, leaving 21 bases between them. The CDR3 is CASSIDRGNVFSSQPQHF. The CDR3 DNA reads TGTGCCAGTAGTATAGATCGGGGTAACGTTTTCTCTAGTCAGCCCCAGCATTTT.

The rearrangement uses TRBV6-2 or TRBV6-3 and TRBJ1-5; D uncertain. Germline CDR1 reads MNHEY; CDR2 reads SVGEGT. This CDR3 comprises 14 residues. Trimming shortened V by 2 bases and J by 3 bases, and 8 bases separated the two germline ends. CDR3 nucleotide sequence: TGTGCCAGCAGTTACGTCCAGGTCAATCAGCCCCAGCATTTT. It translates to CASSYVQVNQPQHF.

This clone was picked up one time. The V call is TRBV5-6, the J call TRBJ1-3; D call uncertain. Trimming shortened V by 4 bases and J by 1 base, and 12 bases separated the two germline ends. Germline CDR1 reads SGHDT; CDR2 reads YYEEEE. The CDR3 runs to 15 residues. The CDR3 sequence is CASSPPAGSGNTIYF. CDR3 bases: TGTGCCAGCAGCCCACCCGCGGGGTCTGGAAACACCATATATTTT.

This clone was recorded once. The genes are TRBV5-6 and TRBJ1-1; unclear D gene. The CDR3 consists of 19 residues. Looked up from germline, CDR1 is SGHDT and CDR2 is YYEEEE. The V end lost 2 bases, the J end lost 0 bases, and 23 bases lay between the germline ends. CDR3 nucleotide sequence: TGTGCCAGCAGCTTATATGTCGTTAGAGGAAATACGATGAACACTGAAGCTTTCTTT. Translating it yields CASSLYVVRGNTMNTEAFF.

The chain employs TRBV27 and TRBJ1-1; 7 bases fit TRBD1. V was pared by 5 bases and J by 1 base, with 7 bases of the junction left unmatched. This CDR3 comprises 15 residues. Germline lookup yields CDR1 MNHEY and CDR2 SMNVEV (reference sequence). CDR3 amino acids: CASSGRQGWNTEAFF. The DNA for the CDR3 is TGTGCCAGCAGTGGCCGACAGGGCTGGAACACTGAAGCTTTCTTT.

The gene calls are TRBV6-1 and TRBJ2-7; tentative D call: TRBD2 (5 bases). Trimming removed 6 bases at V and 3 bases at J, with 15 bases between. Per the germline V gene, CDR1 is MNHNS and CDR2 is SASEGT. The CDR3 is 14 amino acids. The CDR3 protein is CASSLTRFSYEQYF. The CDR3 nucleotides read TGTGCCAGCAGCCTAACTAGGTTCAGCTACGAGCAGTACTTC.

This chain uses TRBV6-5 with TRBJ1-2, with TRBD1 identical over 10 bases. J was trimmed by 8 bases and V by 4 bases; bases with no gene match: 10. Germline CDR1 MNHEY, CDR2 SVGAGI. The CDR3 runs 15 residues. The chain's CDR3 is CASSSSGTGEAGYTF. DNA of the CDR3: TGTGCCAGCAGTTCATCCGGGACAGGGGAGGCGGGCTACACCTTC.

The chain joins TRBV7-9 to TRBJ2-7, with D maybe TRBD1 (5 bases). Germline V gene lookup returns CDR1 SEHNR and CDR2 FQNEAQ (reference sequence). V dropped 5 bases and J dropped 3 bases, with 11 bases sitting between them. The CDR3 runs 13 residues. The CDR3, as DNA: TGTGCCAGCAGCAAGGACACTATCTACGAGCAGTACTTC. This sequence encodes CASSKDTIYEQYF.

This clone was seen a few times. The chain employs TRBV12-3 or TRBV12-4 and TRBJ1-1; D call uncertain. The CDR3 runs to 11 residues. Trimming cost V 7 bases and J 0 bases, with 3 bases left between them. CDR3 bases: TGTGCCAGCATCATGAACACTGAAGCTTTCTTT. It translates to CASIMNTEAFF.

V and J are TRBV5-1 and TRBJ2-1, with a possible D match to TRBD2 (6 bases). Germline V lookup: CDR1 SGHRS, CDR2 YFSETQ. The CDR3 consists of 14 residues. V was cut by 4 bases and J by 7 bases, with 15 bases left in between. For the CDR3, the DNA is TGCGCCAGCAGCGCTTCGGGACTCCAAAATGAGCAGTTCTTC. Protein product: CASSASGLQNEQFF. Combining the CDR3 with reference TRBV5-1 and TRBJ2-1 gives the whole variable domain KAGVTQTPRYLIKTRGQQVTLSCSPISGHRSVSWYQQTPGQGLQFLFEYFSETQRNKGNFPGRFSGRQFSNSRSEMNVSTLELGDSALYLCASSASGLQNEQFFGPGTRLTVL.